Sequencing of this T cell receptor (beta chain) was carried out in a study of tumor and adjacent non-tumor tissue in lung cancer. Findings and caveats of the study: Significantly higher TCR diversity was found in tumor than normal lung. Higher tumor TCR diversity was associated with shorter survival. In normal lung, the top 100 clones were significantly more dominant than in tumor.

As for this clonotype: Its antigen is currently unknown. A much more abundant neighbour one base away suggests this may be a read error.

Trimming removed 3 bases from V and 6 bases from J; junction bases left unmatched: 9. The CDR3 spans 15 residues. CDR1 is SGHNT, CDR2 YYREEE, per germline (reference sequence). The library came from three nested PCR rounds adapted from ARM-PCR protocols. Using its own MiXCR run on the multiplex PCR reads, TCRdb lists one record per CDR3 protein. Altogether roughly 74,000 distinct CDR3 sequences are present, just over 75% being singletons, with the ten largest covering around 38%. This sample's RNA came from whole unsorted tissue. This non-tumor lung sample came from over 3 cm beyond the tumor edge. V usage is TRBV5-4 and J usage is TRBJ2-7, with 10 positions matching TRBD1. The sequencing input was distant non-tumor lung tissue. The sequence was obtained from a man aged 65-85 years with non-small cell lung cancer. The CDR3 reads CASSSYRDRGCEQYF. The CDR3 nucleotides are TGTGCCAGCAGCTCGTACCGGGACAGGGGCTGCGAGCAGTACTTC. The whole variable domain, filled in from reference TRBV5-4 and TRBJ2-7, reads ETGVTQSPTHLIKTRGQQVTLRCSSQSGHNTVSWYQQALGQGPQFIFQYYREEENGRGNFPPRFSGLQFPNYSSELNVNALELDDSALYLCASSSYRDRGCEQYFGPGTRLTVT.